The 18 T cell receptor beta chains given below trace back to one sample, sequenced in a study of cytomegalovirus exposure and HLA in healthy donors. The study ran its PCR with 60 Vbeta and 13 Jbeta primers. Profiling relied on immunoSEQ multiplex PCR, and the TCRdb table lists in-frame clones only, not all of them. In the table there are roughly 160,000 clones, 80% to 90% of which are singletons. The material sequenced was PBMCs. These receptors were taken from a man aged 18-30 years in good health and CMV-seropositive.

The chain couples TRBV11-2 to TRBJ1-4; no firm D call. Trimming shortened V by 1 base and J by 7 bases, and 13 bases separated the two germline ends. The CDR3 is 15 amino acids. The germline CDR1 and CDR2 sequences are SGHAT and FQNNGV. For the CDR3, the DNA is TGTGCCAGCAGCTTAGGGGGTAGGGCGGGTGAAAAACTGTTTTTT. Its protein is CASSLGGRAGEKLFF.

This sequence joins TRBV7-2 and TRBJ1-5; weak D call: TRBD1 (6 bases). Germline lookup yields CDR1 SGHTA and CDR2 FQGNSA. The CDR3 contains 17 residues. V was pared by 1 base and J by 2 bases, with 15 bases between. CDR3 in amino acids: CASSLGSVGGGNQPQHF. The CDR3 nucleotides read TGTGCCAGCAGCTTAGGGAGTGTAGGGGGTGGCAATCAGCCCCAGCATTTT.

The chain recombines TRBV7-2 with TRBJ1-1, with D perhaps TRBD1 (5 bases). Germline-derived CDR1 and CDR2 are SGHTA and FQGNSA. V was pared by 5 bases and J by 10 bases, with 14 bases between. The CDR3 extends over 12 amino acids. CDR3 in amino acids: CASSPVTGGAFF. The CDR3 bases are TGTGCCAGCAGCCCCGTGACGGGGGGAGCTTTCTTT.

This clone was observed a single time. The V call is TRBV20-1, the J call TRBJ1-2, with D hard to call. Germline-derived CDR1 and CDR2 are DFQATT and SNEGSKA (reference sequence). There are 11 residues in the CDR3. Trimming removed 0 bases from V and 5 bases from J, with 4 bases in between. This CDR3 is CSARDRYGYTF. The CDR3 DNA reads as TGCAGTGCTAGAGACAGATATGGCTACACCTTC.

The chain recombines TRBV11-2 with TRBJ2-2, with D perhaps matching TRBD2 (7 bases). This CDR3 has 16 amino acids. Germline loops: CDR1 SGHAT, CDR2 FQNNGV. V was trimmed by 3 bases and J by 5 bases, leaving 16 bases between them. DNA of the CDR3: TGTGCCAGCAGCTTTGCACGGGGGGCGTGGACCGGGGAGCTGTTTTTT. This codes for CASSFARGAWTGELFF.

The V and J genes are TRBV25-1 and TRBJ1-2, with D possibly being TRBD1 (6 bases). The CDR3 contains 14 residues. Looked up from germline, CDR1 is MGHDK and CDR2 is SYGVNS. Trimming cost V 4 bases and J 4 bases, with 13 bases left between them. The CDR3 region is CASSVGGHSYGYTF. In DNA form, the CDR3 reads TGTGCCAGCAGTGTCGGGGGGCATAGCTATGGCTACACCTTC.

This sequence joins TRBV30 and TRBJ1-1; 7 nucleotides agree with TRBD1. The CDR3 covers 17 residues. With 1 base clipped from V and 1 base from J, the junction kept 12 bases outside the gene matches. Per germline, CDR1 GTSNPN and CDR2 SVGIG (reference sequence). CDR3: CAWSDLLTGQTNTEAFF. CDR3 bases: TGTGCCTGGAGTGATCTACTCACGGGACAGACGAACACTGAAGCTTTCTTT.

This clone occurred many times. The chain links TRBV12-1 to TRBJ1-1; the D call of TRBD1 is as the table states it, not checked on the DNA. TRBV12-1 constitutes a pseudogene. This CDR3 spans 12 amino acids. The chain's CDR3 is CASSARGPEAFF. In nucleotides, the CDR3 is TGTGCCAGCAGCGCCAGGGGGCCCGAAGCTTTCTTT.

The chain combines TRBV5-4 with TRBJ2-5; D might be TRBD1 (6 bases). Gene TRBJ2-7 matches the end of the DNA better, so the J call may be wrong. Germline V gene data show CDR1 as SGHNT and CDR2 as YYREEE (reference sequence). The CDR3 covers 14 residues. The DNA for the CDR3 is TGTGCCAGCAGCTTGGGGGGGCGCTCCTACGAGCAGTACTTC. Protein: CASSLGGRSYEQYF.

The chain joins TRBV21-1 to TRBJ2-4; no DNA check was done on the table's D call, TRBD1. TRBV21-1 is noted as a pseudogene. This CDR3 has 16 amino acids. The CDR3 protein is CASSKTGGATKNIQYF. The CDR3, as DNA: TGTGCCAGCAGCAAGACAGGGGGCGCAACCAAAAACATTCAGTACTTC.

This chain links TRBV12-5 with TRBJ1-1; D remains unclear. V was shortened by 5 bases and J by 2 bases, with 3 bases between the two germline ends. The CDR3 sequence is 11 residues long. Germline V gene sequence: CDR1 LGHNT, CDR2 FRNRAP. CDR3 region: CASGPNTEAFF. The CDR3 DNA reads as TGTGCTAGTGGTCCTAACACTGAAGCTTTCTTT.

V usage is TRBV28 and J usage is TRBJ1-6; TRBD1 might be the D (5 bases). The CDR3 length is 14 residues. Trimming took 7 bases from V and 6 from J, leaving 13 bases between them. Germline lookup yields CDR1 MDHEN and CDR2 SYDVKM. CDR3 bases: TGTGCCAGCAACAATCGACAGATTAATTCACCCCTCCACTTT. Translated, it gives CASNNRQINSPLHF.

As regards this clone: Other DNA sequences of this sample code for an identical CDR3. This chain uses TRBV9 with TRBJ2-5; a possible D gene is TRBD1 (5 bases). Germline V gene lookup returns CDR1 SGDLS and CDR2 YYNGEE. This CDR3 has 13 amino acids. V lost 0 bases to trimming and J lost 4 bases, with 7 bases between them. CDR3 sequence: CASSVGGRETQYF. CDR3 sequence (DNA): TGTGCCAGCAGCGTAGGGGGCAGAGAGACCCAGTACTTC. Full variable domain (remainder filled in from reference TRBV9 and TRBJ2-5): DSGVTQTPKHLITATGQRVTLRCSPRSGDLSVYWYQQSLDQGLQFLIQYYNGEERAKGNILERFSAQQFPDLHSELNLSSLELGDSALYFCASSVGGRETQYFGPGTRLLVL.

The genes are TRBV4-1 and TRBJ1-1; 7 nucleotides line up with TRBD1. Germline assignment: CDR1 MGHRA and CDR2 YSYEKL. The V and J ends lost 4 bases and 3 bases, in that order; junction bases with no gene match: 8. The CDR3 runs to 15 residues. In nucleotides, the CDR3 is TGCGCCAGCAGCCTACCAGAGGGGGCCTACACTGAAGCTTTCTTT. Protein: CASSLPEGAYTEAFF.

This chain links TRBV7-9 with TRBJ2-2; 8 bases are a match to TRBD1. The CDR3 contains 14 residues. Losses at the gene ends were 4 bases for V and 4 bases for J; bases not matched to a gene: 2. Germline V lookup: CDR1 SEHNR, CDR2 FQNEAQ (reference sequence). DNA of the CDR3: TGTGCCAGCAGCTGGACAGGGTCCACCGGGGAGCTGTTTTTT. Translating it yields CASSWTGSTGELFF.

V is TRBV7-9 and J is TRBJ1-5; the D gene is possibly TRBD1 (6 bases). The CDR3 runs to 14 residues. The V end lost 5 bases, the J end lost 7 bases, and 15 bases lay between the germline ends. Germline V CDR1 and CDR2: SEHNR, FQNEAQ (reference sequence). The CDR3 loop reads CASSEGGGGQPQHF. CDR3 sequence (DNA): TGTGCCAGCAGCGAAGGAGGGGGGGGCCAGCCCCAGCATTTT.

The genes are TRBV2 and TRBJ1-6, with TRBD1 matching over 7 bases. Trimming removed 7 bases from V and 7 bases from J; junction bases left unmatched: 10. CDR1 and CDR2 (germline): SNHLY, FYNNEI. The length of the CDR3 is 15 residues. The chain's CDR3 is CASTIDRAHNSPLHF. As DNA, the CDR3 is TGTGCCAGCACTATTGACAGGGCCCACAATTCACCCCTCCACTTT.

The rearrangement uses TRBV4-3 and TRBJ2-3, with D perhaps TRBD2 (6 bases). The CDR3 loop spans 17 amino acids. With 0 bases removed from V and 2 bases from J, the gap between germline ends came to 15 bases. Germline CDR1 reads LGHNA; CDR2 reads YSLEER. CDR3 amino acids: CASSQDATSPYTDTQYF. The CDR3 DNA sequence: TGCGCCAGCAGCCAAGACGCCACTAGCCCATACACAGATACGCAGTATTTT.